Following are 10 T cell receptor beta chains from one sample sequenced in a study of T-cell memory formation after mild COVID-19 (dated by TCRdb to 2020 to 2023). Libraries were prepared through 5' RACE. Sequencing used an Illumina NovaSeq 6000. In TCRdb, the public reads were trimmed at Q25 with fastp and aligned with MiXCR, with productive beta chains retained. A single entry per CDR3 protein holds the most common genes and DNA from its merged rows. This sample holds 190,000 or so distinct CDR3 sequences; roughly a fifth were observed only once. The ten largest clones take up approximately 22% of the sample. The source material was PBMCs or a T cell subset sorted from them (not recorded which). The receptors stem from an adult woman who had mild COVID-19 (a few samples of this study predate the infection). The sample titles of this study are shuffled in the database, so cell type and time point are left out; the donor was told from shared clones.

The V and J genes are TRBV7-6 and TRBJ1-3; 7 bases match TRBD1. With V trimmed by 4 bases and J by 3 bases, 12 bases remained unmatched. This CDR3 has 17 residues. From germline, CDR1 is SGHVS and CDR2 FNYEAQ. The CDR3 region is CASSSGWGTENGNTIYF. The CDR3 DNA reads as TGTGCCAGCAGCTCGGGATGGGGGACAGAAAATGGAAACACCATATATTTT.

This clonotype was detected a few times. This chain uses TRBV27 with TRBJ2-5; either TRBD1 or TRBD2 may fit D (5 bases each). Trimming took off 4 bases at V and 1 base at J, with 13 bases between the two ends. CDR3 length equals 15 residues. Germline assignment: CDR1 MNHEY and CDR2 SMNVEV (reference sequence). The CDR3 sequence is CASSWDAASQETQYF. The CDR3 DNA reads TGTGCCAGCAGTTGGGACGCGGCTAGCCAAGAGACCCAGTACTTC.

CDR3 bases: TGTGCCAGCAGCTTACAAGCGGGGGCTGGGGAGACCCAGTACTTC. This codes for CASSLQAGAGETQYF. The chain is built from TRBV7-9 and TRBJ2-5; TRBD2 matches at 8 bases. CDR1 SEHNR and CDR2 FQNEAQ come from the germline V gene (reference sequence). The V and J ends lost 2 bases and 5 bases, in that order; junction bases with no gene match: 7. This CDR3 comprises 15 residues.

The V and J genes are TRBV5-1 and TRBJ2-7; D is possibly TRBD1 or TRBD2 (5 bases each). V shed 4 bases and J shed 2 bases, with 16 bases lying between them. The CDR3 consists of 15 residues. Per the germline V gene, CDR1 is SGHRS and CDR2 is YFSETQ. The CDR3 loop is CASSPGDHSPYEQYF. The DNA for the CDR3 is TGCGCCAGCAGCCCCGGGGACCATAGCCCCTACGAGCAGTACTTC.

The V gene is TRBV7-9, the J gene TRBJ2-5, with 7 bases lining up with TRBD2. The ends lost 5 bases at V and 4 bases at J; junction bases unmatched: 10. CDR3 length equals 15 residues. CDR1 SEHNR and CDR2 FQNEAQ come from the germline V gene (reference sequence). CDR3 region: CASSPGEGEIETQYF. For the CDR3, the DNA is TGTGCCAGCAGCCCCGGGGAGGGTGAGATAGAGACCCAGTACTTC.

This clonotype was observed a few times. The chain recombines TRBV30 with TRBJ2-7; 9 nucleotides agree with TRBD1. V was clipped by 2 bases and J by 4 bases; unmatched bases: 3. The CDR3 loop spans 13 amino acids. Germline V CDR1 and CDR2: GTSNPN, SVGIG (reference sequence). The CDR3 coding sequence is TGTGCCTGGAGTTTAGGGACAGGGTACGAGCAGTACTTC. Translating it yields CAWSLGTGYEQYF. Full variable domain (rest looked up from reference TRBV30 and TRBJ2-7): SQTIHQWPATLVQPVGSPLSLECTVEGTSNPNLYWYRQAAGRGLQLLFYSVGIGQISSEVPQNLSASRPQDRQFILSSKKLLLSDSGFYLCAWSLGTGYEQYFGPGTRLTVT.

The chain has TRBV4-2 and TRBJ2-1; D remains unclear. CDR3 length: 15 residues. The V gene lost 0 bases and the J gene lost 6 bases, with 12 bases spanning the gap. Germline CDR1 and CDR2: LGHNA and YNFKEQ. The chain's CDR3 is CASSQEAPEGNEQFF. The CDR3, as DNA: TGTGCCAGCAGCCAAGAAGCCCCAGAAGGCAATGAGCAGTTCTTC.

The CDR3 protein is CASSFSRFSEQYF. DNA of the CDR3: TGTGCCAGCAGCTTTAGTAGGTTTAGCGAGCAGTACTTC. This chain uses TRBV5-5 with TRBJ2-7; D not resolved. Looked up from germline, CDR1 is SGHKS and CDR2 is YYEKEE (reference sequence). This CDR3 has 13 residues. V was trimmed by 2 bases and J by 6 bases, leaving 12 bases between them.

V gene TRBV7-2 combines with J gene TRBJ2-2; TRBD1 might be the D (7 bases). V was pared by 5 bases and J by 4 bases, with 14 bases between. The germline CDR1 and CDR2 sequences are SGHTA and FQGNSA. The CDR3 has 15 amino acids. The CDR3 loop is CASSHDREATGELFF. The CDR3 DNA reads TGTGCCAGCAGCCATGACAGGGAGGCCACCGGGGAGCTGTTTTTT.

The genes are TRBV28 and TRBJ2-6; D perhaps matches TRBD1 (6 bases). Germline-derived CDR1 and CDR2 are MDHEN and SYDVKM. Trimming took 5 bases from V and 0 from J, leaving 23 bases between them. The CDR3 extends over 20 amino acids. The CDR3 loop reads CASSPLFWDKLASGANVLTF. DNA for the CDR3: TGTGCCAGCAGTCCCTTGTTCTGGGACAAGCTAGCCTCTGGGGCCAACGTCCTGACTTTC.